The clone carrying this TCR beta chain has a count of ten or more. The antigen is undetermined. The data originate from a study of T cells in Graves' hyperthyroidism and ophthalmopathy. Study-level points and caveats: The model predicted ophthalmopathy a median around 6.5 months before onset.

What was amplified from RNA transcripts were TCR beta CDR3 regions. First-round RT-PCR of the TCR CDR3 relied on the HTBI primer set. TCRdb redid the calling of the multiplex PCR reads with MiXCR, one entry per CDR3 protein. The sample comprises about 350,000 distinct CDR3 sequences, roughly 15% of which are singletons, and around 35% rests with the top ten. Germline V CDR1 and CDR2: SNHLY, FYNNEI. V shed 3 bases and J shed 5 bases, with 13 bases lying between them. This CDR3 has 14 amino acids. The study based diagnoses on clinical symptoms, serum thyroxine and TRAb, thyroid ultrasound and orbital computed tomography.

Sequenced: blood. The rearrangement uses TRBV2 and TRBJ1-1, with no clear D. This clonotype originated in a woman in her thirties with Graves' hyperthyroidism that later progressed to Graves' ophthalmopathy. The CDR3 loop is CASSDGPGITEAFF. The CDR3 nucleotides read TGTGCCAGCAGTGACGGGCCCGGGATTACTGAAGCTTTCTTT.